This is a list of T cell receptor beta chains from one sample in a study of blood T cells in healthy people across ages. MiXCR was run by TCRdb on the 5' RACE reads, yielding one entry per CDR3 protein. The sample holds roughly 2 million distinct CDR3 sequences, 40% to 55% seen once. The sequenced sample consisted of blood. Receptor source: a woman aged 40 to 50 in good health. CDR3s include the opening cysteine and the closing phenylalanine or tryptophan. A D gene is named only where the DNA matches it firmly. Part of the rows lack a size; the others show once, few, many or a class for expanded clones.

TRBV7-9	TRBJ2-5	.	15	.	CASSLSRSGEETQYF	TGTGCCAGCAGCTTAAGCCGATCGGGGGAGGAGACCCAGTACTTC
TRBV2	TRBJ2-7	.	15	.	CASSERQLSSYEQYF	TGTGCCAGCAGTGAACGGCAGTTAAGCTCCTACGAGCAGTACTTC
TRBV5-1	TRBJ2-1	few	13	.	CASSFTTIAEQFF	TGCGCCAGCAGCTTCACAACGATAGCTGAGCAGTTCTTC
TRBV3-1	TRBJ2-3	.	19	TRBD2	CASSQWTSGGPADPDTQYF	TGTGCCAGCAGCCAGTGGACTAGCGGGGGGCCCGCGGATCCAGATACGCAGTATTTT
TRBV20-1	TRBJ1-5	.	13	.	CSARQGDNQPQHF	TGCAGTGCTAGACAAGGGGACAATCAGCCCCAGCATTTT
TRBV6-5	TRBJ2-3	few	15	TRBD2	CASWSLRGGPDTQYF	TGTGCCAGCTGGTCTTTGCGGGGGGGCCCAGATACGCAGTATTTT
TRBV7-2	TRBJ2-1	few	13	.	CASSPGANNEQFF	TGTGCCAGCAGCCCGGGAGCTAACAATGAGCAGTTCTTC
TRBV15	TRBJ1-5	.	15	.	CATSRGRFSNQPQHF	TGTGCCACCAGCAGAGGACGGTTTAGCAATCAGCCCCAGCATTTT
TRBV7-9	TRBJ2-3	.	17	TRBD1	CASSLSQTGQGTDTQYF	TGTGCCAGCAGCTTATCCCAAACGGGACAGGGGACAGATACGCAGTATTTT
TRBV27	TRBJ1-2	once	14	.	CASTPSLAGGGYTF	TGTGCCAGCACCCCGAGTCTGGCGGGGGGCGGCTACACCTTC